These 13 T cell receptor beta chains came from one sample sequenced in a study of blood T cell repertoires in COVID-19. Libraries were prepared by immunoSEQ multiplex PCR; TCRdb keeps only in-frame clonotypes and omits some of them. Of about 190,000 clones in the sample, roughly 84% were seen once. The specimen was PBMCs or T cells enriched from blood (not recorded which). The receptors shown here come from a woman between 25 and 40 years old who had recovered from COVID-19.

V is TRBV5-6 and J is TRBJ1-5; tentative D call: TRBD1 (6 bases). The CDR3 contains 15 residues. Germline V gene data show CDR1 as SGHDT and CDR2 as YYEEEE. The V end lost 4 bases, the J end lost 3 bases, and 14 bases lay between the germline ends. CDR3 sequence (DNA): TGTGCCAGCAGCCGAGGGGGTGGTCCCAATCAGCCCCAGCATTTT. It is translated as CASSRGGGPNQPQHF.

This clone was picked up a small number of times. The chain couples TRBV10-1 to TRBJ1-1, with 7 bases lining up with TRBD1. The germline gives CDR1 WNHNN, CDR2 SYGVQD (reference sequence). Trimming took 2 bases from V and 1 from J; bases not matched to a gene: 7. The CDR3 is made up of 16 amino acids. This CDR3 is CASSESRGTANTEAFF. For the CDR3, the DNA is TGCGCCAGCAGTGAGAGCCGCGGGACAGCGAACACTGAAGCTTTCTTT.

The V call is TRBV28, the J call TRBJ2-7; 9 bases agree with TRBD2. The CDR3 runs to 17 residues. Trimming cost V 6 bases and J 3 bases; bases outside gene matches: 15. CDR1 is MDHEN, CDR2 SYDVKM, per germline. The CDR3 DNA follows: TGTGCCAGCAGCCCTAGAGGGCAGCGGGGGGCCCTCTACGAGCAGTACGTC. Translation: CASSPRGQRGALYEQYV.

The chain combines TRBV6-5 with TRBJ1-6, with 9 bases identical to TRBD1. After removal of 6 bases from V and 7 bases from J, the junction contained 7 bases not matched to a gene. Germline assignment: CDR1 MNHEY and CDR2 SVGAGI. The CDR3 has 15 residues. The CDR3 DNA sequence: TGTGCCAGCAGCCGACCGGGACAGGGAAATTCACCCCTCCACTTT. Amino acids: CASSRPGQGNSPLHF.

The J gene is TRBJ2-1, the V gene TRBV3-1 (or the pseudogene TRBV3-2); TRBD2 matches 8 bases. CDR1 is LGHDT and CDR2 is YNNKEL in the germline V gene (reference sequence). J was trimmed by 10 bases and V by 3 bases; bases with no gene match: 14. The length of the CDR3 is 16 residues. Here the CDR3 DNA reads TGTGCCAGCAGCCACCGAGCTCTCGGGGGGGCCGAGGAGCAGTTCTTC. Its translation is CASSHRALGGAEEQFF.

The J gene is TRBJ2-7, the V gene TRBV5-1; D might be TRBD1 (6 bases). The V end lost 5 bases, the J end lost 0 bases, and 12 bases lay between the germline ends. The germline V gene has CDR1 SGHRS and CDR2 YFSETQ. This CDR3 region has 14 residues. The CDR3, as DNA: TGCGCCAGCAGGACAGGTTTTAGCTCCTACGAGCAGTACGTC. It specifies CASRTGFSSYEQYV.

The genes are TRBV18 and TRBJ2-7, with 9 bases that match TRBD2. Germline CDR1 KGHSH, CDR2 LQKENI. With V trimmed by 3 bases and J by 2 bases, 2 bases remained unmatched. The CDR3 runs 14 residues. DNA for the CDR3: TGTGCCAGCTCACCGGGACTAGCCACCTACGAGCAGTACTTC. Protein product: CASSPGLATYEQYF.

The V and J genes are TRBV9 and TRBJ1-3, with a possible D match to TRBD1 (5 bases). The CDR3 spans 15 residues. Trimming left V 4 bases short and J 4 bases short, with 15 bases between. From germline, CDR1 is SGDLS and CDR2 YYNGEE. This chain's CDR3 is CASSLAGLTGNTIYF. CDR3 DNA: TGTGCCAGCAGCCTTGCGGGACTGACGGGAAACACCATATATTTT.

This clone was observed a handful of times. This sequence joins TRBV23-1 and TRBJ1-5; 8 nucleotides match TRBD1. TRBV23-1 has ORF status, its function being uncertain. This CDR3 region has 16 residues. J was trimmed by 3 bases and V by 3 bases; bases with no gene match: 7. The CDR3 coding sequence is TGCGCCAGCAGTCATGGGAGACAGGGGAACAATCAGCCCCAGCATTTT. Residues: CASSHGRQGNNQPQHF.

This chain connects TRBV28 to TRBJ1-6; 9 bases align to TRBD1. V shed 5 bases, J shed 8 bases, and the junction held 10 bases outside the gene matches. The CDR3 length is 16 residues. Germline V gives CDR1 MDHEN, CDR2 SYDVKM. The DNA for the CDR3 is TGTGCCAGCAGTACCCCCTCCGGGACAGGGTATTCACCCCTCCACTTT. Translation gives CASSTPSGTGYSPLHF. The full variable domain, rest sourced from reference TRBV28 and TRBJ1-6, is DVKVTQSSRYLVKRTGEKVFLECVQDMDHENMFWYRQDPGLGLRLIYFSYDVKMKEKGDIPEGYSVSREKKERFSLILESASTNQTSMYLCASSTPSGTGYSPLHFGNGTRLTVT.

The chain carries TRBV9 and TRBJ2-3; 12 positions match TRBD2. There are 16 residues in the CDR3. V shed 4 bases and J 6 bases; nucleotides not matched to a gene: 9. Germline V lookup: CDR1 SGDLS, CDR2 YYNGEE. The CDR3 is CASSISTSGGMDTQYF. CDR3 in DNA: TGTGCCAGCAGCATATCGACTAGCGGGGGAATGGATACGCAGTATTTT.

The CDR3 reads CARSWVSGSQGGELFF. CDR3 nucleotides: TGTGCCAGGTCCTGGGTTAGCGGTAGCCAGGGCGGGGAGCTGTTTTTT. V usage is TRBV2 and J usage is TRBJ2-2; D may be TRBD2 (6 bases). Germline V lookup: CDR1 SNHLY, CDR2 FYNNEI. The CDR3 sequence is 16 residues long. Trimming took off 9 bases at V and 7 bases at J, with 24 bases between the two ends.

This rearrangement joins TRBV5-1 to TRBJ1-2; 12 positions agree with TRBD1. Germline V gene data show CDR1 as SGHRS and CDR2 as YFSETQ. The CDR3 runs 16 residues. The V gene end was trimmed by 0 bases and the J gene end by 4 bases; junction bases not matched to a gene: 4. This chain's CDR3 is CASSLEGTGGFYGYTF. The CDR3 coding sequence is TGCGCCAGCAGCTTGGAAGGGACAGGGGGCTTCTATGGCTACACCTTC.